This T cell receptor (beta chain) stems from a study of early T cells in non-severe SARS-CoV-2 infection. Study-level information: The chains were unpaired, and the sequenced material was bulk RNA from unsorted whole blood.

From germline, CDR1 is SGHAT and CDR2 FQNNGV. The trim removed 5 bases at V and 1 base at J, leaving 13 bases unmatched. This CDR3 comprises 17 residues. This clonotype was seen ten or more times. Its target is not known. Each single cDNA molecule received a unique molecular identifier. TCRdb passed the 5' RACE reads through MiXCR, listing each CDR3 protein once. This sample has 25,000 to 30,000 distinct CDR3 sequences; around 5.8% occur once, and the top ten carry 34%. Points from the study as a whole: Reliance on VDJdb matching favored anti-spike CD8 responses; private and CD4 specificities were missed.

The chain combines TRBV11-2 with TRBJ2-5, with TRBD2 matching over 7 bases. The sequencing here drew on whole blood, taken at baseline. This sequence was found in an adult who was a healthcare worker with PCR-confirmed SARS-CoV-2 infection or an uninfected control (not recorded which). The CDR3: CASSPDGTTKGQETQYF. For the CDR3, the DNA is TGTGCCAGCAGCCCCGATGGGACTACTAAAGGCCAAGAGACCCAGTACTTC.